These 8 T cell receptor beta chains share one sample of origin, sequenced in a study of beta chain features in type 1 diabetes. Expressed TCRB transcripts got sequenced, as all isolated RNA was reverse transcribed. Clones were sequenced by immunoSEQ multiplex PCR, and TCRdb holds only the in-frame ones, with some missing. In the table there are about 330,000 clones, about 11% of which are singletons. Sequencing was carried out using naive CD4+ T cells from blood. The source of these receptors is a young woman in good health.

The chain recombines TRBV11-2 with TRBJ2-5, with a possible D match to TRBD2 (5 bases). Looked up from germline, CDR1 is SGHAT and CDR2 is FQNNGV. V was shortened by 3 bases and J by 4 bases, with 18 bases between the two germline ends. This CDR3 is 16 amino acids long. Here the CDR3 reads CASSFVSSVEGETQYF. For the CDR3, the DNA is TGTGCCAGCAGCTTTGTGTCCTCCGTCGAGGGAGAGACCCAGTACTTC. Variable domain in full (rest from reference TRBV11-2 and TRBJ2-5): EAGVAQSPRYKIIEKRQSVAFWCNPISGHATLYWYQQILGQGPKLLIQFQNNGVVDDSQLPKDRFSAERLKGVDSTLKIQPAKLEDSAVYLCASSFVSSVEGETQYFGPGTRLLVL.

Only a few counts were recorded for this clone. This chain links TRBV9 with TRBJ2-5; TRBD1 matches at 7 bases. The CDR3 covers 16 residues. The junction had 7 bases not matched to a gene; V was cut back by 0 bases and J by 2 bases. Germline V gives CDR1 SGDLS, CDR2 YYNGEE. Here the CDR3 reads CASSVVGGTAQETQYF. The CDR3 region has the DNA TGTGCCAGCAGCGTAGTAGGGGGCACAGCGCAAGAGACCCAGTACTTC.

The V call is TRBV30, the J call TRBJ1-3, with no clear D. The CDR3 totals 15 residues. Germline V CDR1 and CDR2: GTSNPN, SVGIG (reference sequence). Trimming pared 4 bases from V and 0 bases from J, leaving 13 bases between. The CDR3 sequence: CAWNEGWVSGNTIYF. The CDR3, as DNA: TGTGCCTGGAATGAGGGTTGGGTCTCTGGAAACACCATATATTTT.

The sample holds a few counts of this clone. The gene calls are TRBV7-2 and TRBJ2-5; 9 bases map to TRBD2. The CDR3 consists of 16 residues. Germline assignment: CDR1 SGHTA and CDR2 FQGNSA. V trimming: 0 bases; J trimming: 5 bases; junction bases outside the gene matches: 7. CDR3 DNA: TGTGCCAGCAGCTTAGCGGGCGGGAGGGTTTTGGAGACCCAGTACTTC. Translation gives CASSLAGGRVLETQYF.

This clone was detected only a few times. This chain uses TRBV10-3 with TRBJ2-7, with 8 nucleotides matching TRBD1. The germline CDR1 and CDR2 sequences are ENHRY and SYGVKD. This CDR3 spans 12 amino acids. The junction had 3 bases not matched to a gene; V was cut back by 10 bases and J by 1 base. The CDR3 spells CATRTGSYEQYF. CDR3 nucleotides: TGTGCCACACGGACAGGGTCCTACGAGCAGTACTTC.

This chain joins TRBV6-1 and TRBJ2-7; no clear D. From germline, CDR1 is MNHNS and CDR2 SASEGT. Trimming pared 1 base from V and 0 bases from J, leaving 10 bases between. The CDR3 loop spans 15 amino acids. CDR3 amino acids: CASSEGRSPSYEQYF. DNA for the CDR3: TGTGCCAGCAGTGAAGGTAGATCTCCCTCCTACGAGCAGTACTTC.

This clone was found a few times. The CDR3 region has the DNA TGTGCCAGCAGCGCGGACCCCGCGGGAGCACAAGAGACCCAGTACTTC. Its translation is CASSADPAGAQETQYF. J is TRBJ2-5 and V is TRBV9; 7 nucleotides agree with TRBD2. The germline V gene encodes CDR1 SGDLS and CDR2 YYNGEE. This CDR3 comprises 16 residues. V lost 3 bases, J lost 2 bases, and 10 bases stayed unmatched.

Only a few counts were recorded for this clone. This sequence joins TRBV6-5 and TRBJ2-2; TRBD1 aligns across 7 bases. This CDR3 contains 15 residues. Trimming removed 1 base from V and 6 bases from J; junction bases left unmatched: 5. The germline gives CDR1 MNHEY, CDR2 SVGAGI. This CDR3 is CASSYYRGVSGELFF. DNA for the CDR3: TGTGCCAGCAGTTACTACAGGGGAGTCTCCGGGGAGCTGTTTTTT.